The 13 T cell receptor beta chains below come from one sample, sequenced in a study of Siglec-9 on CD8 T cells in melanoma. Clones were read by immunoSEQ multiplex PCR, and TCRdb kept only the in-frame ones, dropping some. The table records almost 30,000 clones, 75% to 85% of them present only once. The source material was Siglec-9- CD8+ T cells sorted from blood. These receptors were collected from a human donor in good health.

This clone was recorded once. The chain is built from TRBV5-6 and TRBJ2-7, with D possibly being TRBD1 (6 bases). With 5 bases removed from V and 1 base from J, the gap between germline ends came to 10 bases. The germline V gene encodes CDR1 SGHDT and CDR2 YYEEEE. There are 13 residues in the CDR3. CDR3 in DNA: TGTGCCAGCAGGACCCAGGGGTCCTACGAGCAGTACGTC. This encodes CASRTQGSYEQYV.

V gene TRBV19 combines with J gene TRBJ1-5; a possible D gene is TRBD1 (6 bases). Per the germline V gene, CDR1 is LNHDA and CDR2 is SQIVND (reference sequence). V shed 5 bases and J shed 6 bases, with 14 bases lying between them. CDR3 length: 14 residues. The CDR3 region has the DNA TGTGCCAGTAGTGTCATGGGGGGCGGTCAGCCCCAGCATTTT. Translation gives CASSVMGGGQPQHF.

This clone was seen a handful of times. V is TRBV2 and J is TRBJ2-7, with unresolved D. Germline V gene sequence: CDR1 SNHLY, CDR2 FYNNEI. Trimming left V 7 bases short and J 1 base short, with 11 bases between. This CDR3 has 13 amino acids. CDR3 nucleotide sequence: TGTGCCAGCACTTGGGGTGGGTCCTACGAGCAGTACTTC. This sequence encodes CASTWGGSYEQYF.

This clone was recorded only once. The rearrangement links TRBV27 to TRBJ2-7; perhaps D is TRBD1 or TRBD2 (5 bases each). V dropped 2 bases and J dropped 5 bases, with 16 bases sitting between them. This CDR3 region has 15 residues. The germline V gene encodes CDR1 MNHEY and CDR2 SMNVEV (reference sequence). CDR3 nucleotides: TGTGCCAGCAGTTTAAGCCCGGGACCGGTCGACGAGCAGTACGTC. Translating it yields CASSLSPGPVDEQYV.

The DNA of the CDR3 is TGTGCCAGCAGAAACAGGGGATTCGATGGCTACACCTTC. It encodes CASRNRGFDGYTF. This chain uses TRBV27 with TRBJ1-2, with TRBD1 matching over 7 bases. The J segment lost 6 bases and the V segment lost 6 bases, leaving 7 bases of the junction unmatched. CDR1 MNHEY and CDR2 SMNVEV come from the germline V gene (reference sequence). This CDR3 contains 13 residues.

The CDR3 spells CASSPRTGSEQYF. The CDR3 DNA reads TGTGCCAGCAGCCCCAGGACAGGGAGCGAGCAGTACTTC. The chain couples TRBV7-9 to TRBJ2-7; 8 positions match TRBD1. The CDR3 consists of 13 residues. V was clipped by 5 bases and J by 6 bases; unmatched bases: 6. CDR1 is SEHNR, CDR2 FQNEAQ, per germline (reference sequence).

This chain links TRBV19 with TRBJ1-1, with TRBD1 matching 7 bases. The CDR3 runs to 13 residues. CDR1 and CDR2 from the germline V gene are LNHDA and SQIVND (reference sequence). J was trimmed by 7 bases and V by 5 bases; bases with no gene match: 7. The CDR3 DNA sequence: TGTGCCAGTAGTCCCGGGACAGCGGTTGAAGCTTTCTTT. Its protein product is CASSPGTAVEAFF.

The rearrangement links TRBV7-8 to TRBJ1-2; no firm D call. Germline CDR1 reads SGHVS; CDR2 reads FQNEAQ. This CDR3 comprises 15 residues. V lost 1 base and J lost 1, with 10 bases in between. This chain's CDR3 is CASSLDWDFNYGYTF. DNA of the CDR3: TGTGCCAGCAGCTTAGACTGGGATTTTAACTATGGCTACACCTTC.

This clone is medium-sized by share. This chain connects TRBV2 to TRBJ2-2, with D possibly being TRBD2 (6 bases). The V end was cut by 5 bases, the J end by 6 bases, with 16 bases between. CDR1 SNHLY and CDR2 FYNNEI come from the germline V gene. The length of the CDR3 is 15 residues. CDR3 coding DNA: TGTGCCAGCAGTTCCGGGAGCCTTGCACCCGGGGAGCTGTTTTTT. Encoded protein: CASSSGSLAPGELFF.

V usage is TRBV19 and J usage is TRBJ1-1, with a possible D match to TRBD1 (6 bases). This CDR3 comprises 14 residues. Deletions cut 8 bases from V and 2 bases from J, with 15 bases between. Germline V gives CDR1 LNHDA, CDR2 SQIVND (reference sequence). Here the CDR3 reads CASSPGQPNTEAFF. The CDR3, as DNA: TGTGCCAGTTCCCCGGGACAACCAAACACTGAAGCTTTCTTT.

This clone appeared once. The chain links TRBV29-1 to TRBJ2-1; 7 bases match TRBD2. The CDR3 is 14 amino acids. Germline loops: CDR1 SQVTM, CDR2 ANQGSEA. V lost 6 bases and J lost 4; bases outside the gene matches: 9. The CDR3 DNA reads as TGCAGCGTGGGCCGGGGTAGCGGGTACAATGAGCAGTTCTTC. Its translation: CSVGRGSGYNEQFF.

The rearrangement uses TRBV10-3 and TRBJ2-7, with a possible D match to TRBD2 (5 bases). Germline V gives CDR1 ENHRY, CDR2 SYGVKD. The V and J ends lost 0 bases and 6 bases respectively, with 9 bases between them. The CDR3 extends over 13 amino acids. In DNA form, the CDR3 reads TGTGCCATCAGTGAGTCGTCAGCGGCCGAGCAGTACGTC. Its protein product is CAISESSAAEQYV.

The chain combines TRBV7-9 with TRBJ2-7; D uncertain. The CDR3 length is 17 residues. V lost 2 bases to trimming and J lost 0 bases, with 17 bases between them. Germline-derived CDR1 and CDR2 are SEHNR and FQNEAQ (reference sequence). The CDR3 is CASSLSFGVEISYEQYF. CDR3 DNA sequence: TGTGCCAGCAGCTTAAGTTTTGGGGTGGAAATCTCCTACGAGCAGTACTTC.